This TCR beta chain was documented in a study of blood T cell repertoires in COVID-19. Across the study: Nucleic acid was either cDNA or gDNA, and it came from T cells, B-cell-depleted T cells, or PBMCs.

Per the authors' pipeline: How many nucleated cells were present was estimated from reference gene primer amplification. The protocol was immunoSEQ multiplex PCR, while the TCRdb copy is restricted to in-frame clones and leaves out a portion. The V and J calls and clone size come from that table; D and trimming were worked out from the DNA. The sample lists 80,000 to 100,000 clones, roughly 96% occurring once. This TCR derives from a human donor with active COVID-19. The donor label of this sample is uncertain. Sequencing was performed on peripheral blood.

CDR3: CASSLLGQDSNQPQHF. As DNA, the CDR3 is TGCGCCAGCAGCTTGCTTGGACAGGATAGCAATCAGCCCCAGCATTTT. This chain uses TRBV5-1 with TRBJ1-5, with 7 bases lining up with TRBD1. Trimming removed 1 base from V and 0 bases from J; junction bases left unmatched: 4. CDR1 is SGHRS, CDR2 YFSETQ, per germline. This CDR3 region has 16 residues.